These T cell receptor beta chains were read from a single sample in a study of blood T cell repertoires in COVID-19. Some clones are missing from TCRdb's copy, which holds only in-frame ones; the method was immunoSEQ multiplex PCR. This repertoire shows more than 350,000 clones, around 90% found once; its top ten account for around 3%. Sample: peripheral blood. The receptors stem from a woman aged 25 to 39 with COVID-19, enrolled during active disease. The CDR3 runs from the conserved cysteine through the conserved F or W. The order of the fields is D gene, clone size, J gene, V gene, CDR3 DNA, CDR3 protein. D genes are given only for firm matches. Clone size is shown for a subset of rows, as once, few, many or a class of expanded clone.

TRBD1,-,TRBJ1-2,TRBV28,TGTGCCAGCAGTTTAGTACAGGGGGCGCGTGGCTACACCTTC,CASSLVQGARGYTF
-,-,TRBJ2-2,TRBV12-3/TRBV12-4,TGTGCCAGCAAGGACTTACACACCGGGGAGCTGTTTTTT,CASKDLHTGELFF
TRBD1,-,TRBJ1-2,TRBV6-2/TRBV6-3,TGTGCCAGCAGTTCCCTACTCCGGGACAGCTATGGCTACACCTTC,CASSSLLRDSYGYTF
TRBD2,-,TRBJ2-2,TRBV5-8,TGTGCCAGCAGCCGTTTTGGGCGCGGGGGGCCCCGGGAGCTGTTTTTT,CASSRFGRGGPRELFF
-,-,TRBJ1-2,TRBV4-3,TGCGCCAGCAGCCAAGATCGACAGTTTGGCGGCTACACCTTC,CASSQDRQFGGYTF
TRBD1,once,TRBJ1-4,TRBV10-3,TGTGCCAGCCGAACAGGGGGGGGGAATGAAAAACTGTTTTTT,CASRTGGGNEKLFF
TRBD1,-,TRBJ1-6,TRBV6-5,TGTGCCAGCCGACAGGGAAGCCATAATTCACCCCTCCACTTT,CASRQGSHNSPLHF
TRBD1,-,TRBJ1-1,TRBV5-4,TGTGCCAGCAGCTTAGGGCCAGGGGGCGTCTCTGAAGCTTTCTTT,CASSLGPGGVSEAFF
TRBD1,once,TRBJ1-1,TRBV7-9,TGTGCCAGCAGCTCTAGGGCAGGGGGCACTGAAGCTTTCTTT,CASSSRAGGTEAFF
-,-,TRBJ1-1,TRBV10-2,TGCGCCAGCAGTGAGACCGAGGGTACTGAAGCTTTCTTT,CASSETEGTEAFF
TRBD1,once,TRBJ1-4,TRBV15,TGTGCCACCAGCCCACGGACAGGGGCGAATGAAAAACTGTTTTTT,CATSPRTGANEKLFF
-,-,TRBJ2-1,TRBV5-5,TGTGCCAGCAGCCCTGCGGCAAGCTCCTACAATGAGCAGTTCTTC,CASSPAASSYNEQFF
-,-,TRBJ1-1,TRBV11-2,TGTGCCAGCAGCCCCCCAACTTTTCCCAATCCAAAAGCTTTCTTT,CASSPPTFPNPKAFF
-,-,TRBJ1-6,TRBV7-2,TGTGCCAGCAGCCTGGACTATTTATATTCACCCCTCCACTTT,CASSLDYLYSPLHF
-,-,TRBJ2-3,TRBV7-8,TGTGCCAGCAGCTTAGTTACCCAGCGGGTCACAGATACGCAGTATTTT,CASSLVTQRVTDTQYF
TRBD1,-,TRBJ1-4,TRBV18,TGTGCCAGCTCACCACGTGGGACAGGAAGCGCAACTAATGAAAAACTGTTTTTT,CASSPRGTGSATNEKLFF
-,once,TRBJ2-3,TRBV7-9,TGTGCCAGCAGCCCCCGGGACACGGCTGATACGCAGTATTTT,CASSPRDTADTQYF
-,-,TRBJ1-2,TRBV12-3/TRBV12-4,TGTGCCAGCAGTTTAGAGGGGGATGTCGGCTACACCTTC,CASSLEGDVGYTF
-,once,TRBJ1-1,TRBV3-1/TRBV3-2,TGTGCCAGCAGCCAAGATTTAGAGCGGCTAGCTTTCTTT,CASSQDLERLAFF
TRBD1,once,TRBJ2-7,TRBV4-2,TGTGCCAGCAGCCAAGATTTGGACAGGAGAGCCTACGAGCAGTACTTC,CASSQDLDRRAYEQYF
TRBD1,-,TRBJ2-2,TRBV6-6,TGTGCCAGCAGTACCGGGACAGGGTTAAACACCGGGGAGCTGTTTTTT,CASSTGTGLNTGELFF
TRBD2,-,TRBJ2-2,TRBV6-6,TGTGCCAGCAGTCCCCCTAAGCGGGGACTCACCGGGGAGCTGTTTTTT,CASSPPKRGLTGELFF
-,many,TRBJ2-1,TRBV29-1,TGCAGCTATTCCCCTTCAGGGGGGACGCAGCAGTTCTTC,CSYSPSGGTQQFF
-,-,TRBJ1-5,TRBV6-6,TGTGCCAGCGGACGGTGGGGCAGACCCAATCAGCCCCAGCATTTT,CASGRWGRPNQPQHF
-,-,TRBJ2-1,TRBV21-1,TGTGCCAGCAGTAGGATAAAAGCGGGATCGGCCTACAATGAGCAGTTCTTC,CASSRIKAGSAYNEQFF
-,-,TRBJ1-4,TRBV18,TGTGCCAGCTCACCGGACACGAGTCATGAAAAACTGTTTTTT,CASSPDTSHEKLFF
TRBD1,once,TRBJ1-1,TRBV18,TGTGCCAGCGGCGGGGACAGGGCCACTGAAGCTTTCTTT,CASGGDRATEAFF
TRBD2,-,TRBJ2-1,TRBV6-2/TRBV6-3,TGTGCCAGCAGTTACCGGGGGGACAATGAGCAGTTCTTC,CASSYRGDNEQFF
-,few,TRBJ1-2,TRBV5-1,TGCGCCAGCACGCGGGGGACCCGCTATGGCTACACCTTC,CASTRGTRYGYTF